This T cell receptor beta chain was sequenced for a study of CD8 T cells in Susac syndrome (dated by TCRdb to between 2019 and 2020). With respect to the entire study: Among the sequenced Susac syndrome patients, over five had clinically active disease and eight or nine were in clinical remission. Susac syndrome patients were therapy-naive, on corticosteroids (some also receiving IVIg), or on IVIg alone at blood withdrawal. Repertoire sequencing was used to test whether CD8+ T cell activation and differentiation in Susac syndrome was antigen driven. What the research found in general, with its limitations: The study acknowledged that relatively few individuals were included in the TCR sequencing and HLA analysis. In the CD4+ T cell repertoire of Susac syndrome patients, clonal expansion was not detected.

RNA was extracted with the RNeasy kit and roughly 0.5 to 1 ug was reverse transcribed using random hexamers. The immunoSEQ multiplex PCR assay, which covers 54 Vbeta and 13 Jbeta segments, was used to amplify TCR beta CDR3 regions. PCR amplification bias was corrected by using a synthetic template baseline for primer optimization and computational correction. In the paper's pipeline: Reads were annotated to V, D and J genes according to IMGT and were analyzed with immunoSEQ Analyzer, with only productive sequences retained. Clonality was calculated as one minus the Shannon entropy normalized by log2 of the number of productive unique sequences. For each patient and control, public and private clones were evaluated among the 100 most prevalent clones. Susac-specific clones were defined as absent from healthy and MS cohorts, 1052 published viral clones and other ImmuneACCESS disease sequences. TCRdb redid the processing of the public reads, applying fastp at Q25 and MiXCR, and retained in-frame beta chains. Under each unique CDR3 protein, matching rows form one entry showing the most common genes and DNA. These V and J calls derive from TCRdb rather than the authors' analysis. For this sample the table gives around 200,000 distinct CDR3 sequences, of which approximately 96% were detected only once. Together, the top ten hold approximately 0.1% of the sample.

Trimming removed 4 bases from V and 0 bases from J, leaving 12 bases between the germline ends. The germline V gene encodes CDR1 MGHRA and CDR2 YSYEKL. The CDR3 has 15 amino acids, counting the end cysteine and phenylalanine. Only the CDR3 region is kept as DNA, spanning 45 bases read in frame from base 1. High-throughput TCR beta sequencing profiled peripheral blood CD8+ and CD4+ T cells from healthy donors, Susac syndrome patients and multiple sclerosis patients. Recently defined diagnostic criteria for definite or probable disease were met by the Susac syndrome patients. Bulk CD8+ and CD4+ T cells were purified by magnetic negative isolation, whereas CD8+ TEMRA cells were enriched by FACS. Blood was drawn into EDTA tubes, processed within 24 hours, and PBMCs were isolated by density gradient centrifugation. PBMCs intended for TCR sequencing were cryopreserved in liquid nitrogen and thawed later in a water bath at 37 degrees C. The sorted or isolated CD4+, CD8+ and CD8+ TEMRA cells reached a purity of at least 90%.

As regards this clonotype: It has no known antigen specificity. Per-base qualities were not stored, and no clone one base away is much larger.

This receptor was obtained from a human donor with Susac syndrome. The chain is encoded by TRBV4-1 joined to TRBJ1-2, with TRBD1 perhaps the D gene, on 5 matching bases. Sequencing was carried out using CD4+ T cells from PBMCs. Here is the DNA: TGCGCCAGCAGCCCTCAGACAGTCCCTAACTATGGCTACACCTTC. This gives the protein CASSPQTVPNYGYTF.